These 26 T cell receptor beta chains came from one sample sequenced in a study of Ad26.COV2.S vaccination and SARS-CoV-2 variants (dated by TCRdb to about 2021). To prepare the library, the immunoSEQ multiplex PCR assay was applied. TCRdb stores this immuneACCESS table with in-frame sequences only. Part of the clones is absent; in the studies checked, under half of the shortfall reflects unresolved V genes, and no reason is known for the rest. The sample yields around 300,000 clones; 70% to 90% were counted once. Of the sample, approximately 11% falls within the top ten clones. The treatment or condition label for this specimen denotes: approximately 18 received Ad26.COV2.S at low or high dose, single or two shots; five or six received placebo; per-sample allocation not given. Repertoires of vaccine and placebo recipients were sequenced from samples taken on day 63 after the first injection. This specimen was peripheral blood, taken in a trial of Ad26.COV2.S vaccine versus placebo. Every receptor here comes from a person aged 18 to 59 who received the Ad26.COV2.S COVID-19 vaccine or a placebo.

Worth noting for this clone: The sample has other DNA sequences that encode this CDR3 too. The chain is built from TRBV7-2 and TRBJ1-6; D unclear. Germline V CDR1 and CDR2: SGHTA, FQGNSA. This CDR3 is built from 15 residues. Trimming pared 5 bases from V and 4 bases from J, leaving 12 bases between. The DNA for the CDR3 is TGTGCCAGCAGCCTAGGCGGCAGTTATAATTCACCCCTCCACTTT. It specifies CASSLGGSYNSPLHF. Full variable domain (outside the CDR3, taken from reference TRBV7-2 and TRBJ1-6): GAGVSQSPSNKVTEKGKDVELRCDPISGHTALYWYRQSLGQGLEFLIYFQGNSAPDKSGLPSDRFSAERTGGSVSTLTIQRTQQEDSAVYLCASSLGGSYNSPLHFGNGTRLTVT.

In nucleotides, the CDR3 is TGTGCCAGTGCTGGCACAGATACGCAGTATTTT. Translation gives CASAGTDTQYF. The chain carries TRBV19 and TRBJ2-3; D gene uncertain. Germline lookup yields CDR1 LNHDA and CDR2 SQIVND (reference sequence). The CDR3 sequence is 11 residues long. Trimming shortened V by 8 bases and J by 1 base, and 4 bases separated the two germline ends.

The chain is built from TRBV19 and TRBJ1-5; D call uncertain. Per the germline V gene, CDR1 is LNHDA and CDR2 is SQIVND (reference sequence). The CDR3 covers 14 residues. Trimming left V 11 bases short and J 1 base short, with 15 bases between. The CDR3 nucleotides read TGTGCCTGTACAGAGGGAAAGAGCAATCAGCCCCAGCATTTT. Amino acids: CACTEGKSNQPQHF.

The V call is TRBV5-1, the J call TRBJ1-1; TRBD1 matches 7 bases. CDR3 length: 15 residues. Germline CDR1 is SGHRS and CDR2 is YFSETQ. The V gene end was trimmed by 0 bases and the J gene end by 0 bases; junction bases not matched to a gene: 2. The chain's CDR3 is CASSLGDRLNTEAFF. CDR3 coding DNA: TGCGCCAGCAGCTTGGGGGACAGATTGAACACTGAAGCTTTCTTT.

The chain has TRBV5-4 and TRBJ2-5; 12 bases match TRBD2. Germline loops: CDR1 SGHNT, CDR2 YYREEE (reference sequence). V shed 4 bases, J shed 1 base, and the junction held 11 bases outside the gene matches. This CDR3 has 18 amino acids. This CDR3 is CASSPRASGGAGQETQYF. As DNA, the CDR3 is TGTGCCAGCAGCCCGAGGGCTAGCGGGGGGGCGGGCCAAGAGACCCAGTACTTC.

The V call is TRBV28, the J call TRBJ1-5; the D is unclear. There are 12 residues in the CDR3. V was shortened by 10 bases and J by 0 bases, with 7 bases between the two germline ends. Per germline, CDR1 MDHEN and CDR2 SYDVKM. CDR3 protein: CATLYSNQPQHF. The DNA of the CDR3 is TGTGCCACCCTGTATAGCAATCAGCCCCAGCATTTT.

The genes are TRBV28 and TRBJ2-5, with a tentative D call TRBD2 (5 bases). Trimming shortened V by 5 bases and J by 7 bases, and 14 bases separated the two germline ends. The CDR3 spans 13 residues. CDR1 and CDR2 from the germline V gene are MDHEN and SYDVKM. The CDR3, as DNA: TGTGCCAGCAGTGAAGGAGGTAAAGGGACCCAGTACTTC. Translated, it gives CASSEGGKGTQYF.

A remark on this clone: Other nucleotide sequences in the sample specify the same CDR3. The V call is TRBV5-1, the J call TRBJ1-1; the D is unclear. The CDR3 length is 13 residues. Trimming removed 2 bases at V and 1 base at J, with 6 bases between. CDR1 is SGHRS and CDR2 is YFSETQ in the germline V gene. DNA of the CDR3: TGCGCCAGCAGCTTCCAGACGAACACTGAAGCTTTCTTT. This translates into CASSFQTNTEAFF. Complete variable domain (other parts from reference TRBV5-1 and TRBJ1-1): KAGVTQTPRYLIKTRGQQVTLSCSPISGHRSVSWYQQTPGQGLQFLFEYFSETQRNKGNFPGRFSGRQFSNSRSEMNVSTLELGDSALYLCASSFQTNTEAFFGQGTRLTVV.

This chain uses TRBV10-3 with TRBJ2-5; TRBD2 matches at 16 bases. The junction had 5 bases not matched to a gene; V was cut back by 6 bases and J by 4 bases. The CDR3 covers 16 residues. CDR1 and CDR2 (germline): ENHRY, SYGVKD. CDR3 bases: TGTGCCATCAGCTCGGGACTAGCGGGGGGGCCAGAGACCCAGTACTTC. It codes for CAISSGLAGGPETQYF.

The gene calls are TRBV27 and TRBJ2-2, with D perhaps being TRBD1 or TRBD2 (5 bases each). The CDR3 loop spans 16 amino acids. V dropped 6 bases and J dropped 3 bases, with 17 bases sitting between them. Germline CDR1 and CDR2: MNHEY and SMNVEV (reference sequence). The CDR3 sequence: CASRGGIATDTGELFF. The CDR3 DNA sequence: TGTGCCAGCAGAGGCGGCATAGCGACAGACACCGGGGAGCTGTTTTTT.

This clone showed up just once. The chain employs TRBV28 and TRBJ1-1; D perhaps matches TRBD1 (5 bases). Germline CDR1 MDHEN, CDR2 SYDVKM. The CDR3 is made up of 14 amino acids. The V end lost 5 bases, the J end lost 0 bases, and 10 bases lay between the germline ends. The CDR3 is CASSSPGMNTEAFF. The CDR3 DNA follows: TGTGCCAGCAGTAGCCCAGGGATGAACACTGAAGCTTTCTTT.

The rearrangement links TRBV7-2 to TRBJ2-5; D may be TRBD2 (6 bases). Germline V CDR1 and CDR2: SGHTA, FQGNSA. This CDR3 has 13 residues. Between the trimmed V and J ends, which lost 6 bases and 1 base, there was a span of 9 bases. CDR3 DNA: TGTGCCAGCAGGCGGGACTTCCAAGAGACCCAGTACTTC. It codes for CASRRDFQETQYF.

This chain uses TRBV11-2 with TRBJ2-5; D possibly uses TRBD1 or TRBD2 (5 bases each). Germline V gene lookup returns CDR1 SGHAT and CDR2 FQNNGV. Trimming removed 2 bases at V and 0 bases at J, with 22 bases between. The CDR3 runs to 19 residues. CDR3 coding DNA: TGTGCCAGCAGCTTAAGGTGGGGAAATCGGTGGGGGTACCAAGAGACCCAGTACTTC. Protein: CASSLRWGNRWGYQETQYF.

The gene calls are TRBV9 and TRBJ2-7, with 8 bases fitting TRBD2. The CDR3 length is 13 residues. Germline V gives CDR1 SGDLS, CDR2 YYNGEE. The trim removed 8 bases at V and 3 bases at J, leaving 7 bases unmatched. CDR3 DNA: TGTGCCAGTTCAGCGGGGGACATCTACGAGCAGTACTTC. Translation: CASSAGDIYEQYF.

The chain has TRBV7-4 and TRBJ1-5; D unresolved. CDR1 is SGHVT and CDR2 is SQSDAQ in the germline V gene. V gave up 7 bases and J gave up 2 bases, with 15 bases separating them. This CDR3 has 15 residues. Here the CDR3 reads CASNKGLDGNQPQHF. For the CDR3, the DNA is TGTGCCAGCAACAAAGGGCTAGACGGCAATCAGCCCCAGCATTTT.

This rearrangement joins TRBV28 to TRBJ1-3; D may be TRBD1 (5 bases). The CDR3 sequence is 17 residues long. CDR1 and CDR2 from the germline V gene are MDHEN and SYDVKM. The germline V and J ends were trimmed by 4 bases and 0 bases, with 16 bases remaining between them. The CDR3 spells CASSSSNTGSSGNTIYF. The DNA for the CDR3 is TGTGCCAGCAGTTCTTCAAATACAGGTAGCTCTGGAAACACCATATATTTT.

The V and J genes are TRBV19 and TRBJ2-5; tentative D call: TRBD2 (6 bases). Trimming took 3 bases from V and 0 from J, leaving 11 bases between them. The length of the CDR3 is 15 residues. Germline V gene sequence: CDR1 LNHDA, CDR2 SQIVND (reference sequence). The CDR3 coding sequence is TGTGCCAGTAGTATCGCGGGAAGGTACCAAGAGACCCAGTACTTC. Amino acid sequence: CASSIAGRYQETQYF.

The chain is built from TRBV24-1 and TRBJ2-1, with 9 nucleotides matching TRBD2. CDR3 size: 15 residues. Unmatched junction bases numbered 4, after V lost 3 bases and J lost 5 bases. Germline V gene sequence: CDR1 KGHDR, CDR2 SFDVKD. The CDR3 here is CATSDGSSGNNEQFF. CDR3 sequence (DNA): TGTGCCACCAGTGATGGGTCTAGCGGGAACAATGAGCAGTTCTTC.

The chain has TRBV7-2 and TRBJ2-3; D remains unclear. The V gene's germline CDR1 is SGHTA and CDR2 FQGNSA. Trimming left V 0 bases short and J 4 bases short, with 11 bases between. The CDR3 length is 15 residues. The CDR3 coding sequence is TGTGCCAGCAGCTTAGCGCAAGGCTTCCCAGATACGCAGTATTTT. The encoded protein is CASSLAQGFPDTQYF.

The CDR3 spells CASSSLGSYEQYF. CDR3 bases: TGTGCCAGCAGTTCCCTAGGCTCCTACGAGCAGTACTTC. The chain combines TRBV6-2 or TRBV6-3 with TRBJ2-7; D not resolved. Trimming took off 4 bases at V and 0 bases at J, with 7 bases between the two ends. CDR1 and CDR2 (germline): MNHEY, SVGEGT. The CDR3 is 13 residues long.

The chain combines TRBV29-1 with TRBJ2-1; 8 nucleotides line up with TRBD2. CDR3 length equals 16 residues. Germline values: CDR1 SQVTM, CDR2 ANQGSEA. V dropped 8 bases and J dropped 0; count of bases not matched to a gene: 12. The CDR3 region is CSTGAEREFSYNEQFF. CDR3 DNA sequence: TGCAGCACCGGAGCGGAGCGGGAGTTCTCCTACAATGAGCAGTTCTTC.

Note on this clone: At one end, the junction sequence differs from germline, possibly due to a read error. The CDR3 bases are TGCGCCAGCAGTGGCCAGGCCCGGGGGGGATTGCGGTTC. This codes for CASSGQARGGLRF. The chain couples TRBV10-1 to TRBJ2-7, with 8 nucleotides matching TRBD2. The CDR3 contains 13 residues. The V gene's germline CDR1 is WNHNN and CDR2 SYGVQD (reference sequence).

The gene calls are TRBV6-6 and TRBJ1-2; a weak D match, TRBD1 (5 bases). The CDR3 extends over 14 amino acids. The ends were cut back, 5 bases at V and 3 bases at J, with 13 bases in the middle. The V gene's germline CDR1 is MNHNY and CDR2 SVGAGI (reference sequence). The chain's CDR3 is CASSPLGGDYGYTF. The DNA of the CDR3 is TGTGCCAGCAGTCCCCTGGGGGGGGACTATGGCTACACCTTC.

V is TRBV27 and J is TRBJ1-2, with a weak D call TRBD1 (6 bases). Trimming cost V 4 bases and J 8 bases, with 17 bases left between them. The CDR3 runs to 14 residues. From germline, CDR1 is MNHEY and CDR2 SMNVEV (reference sequence). In DNA, the CDR3 is TGTGCCAGCAGTTCCGGGGAGGGGGTATGGGGCTACACCTTC. This encodes CASSSGEGVWGYTF.

The genes are TRBV28 and TRBJ2-7; tentatively, D is TRBD2 (7 bases). Germline V lookup: CDR1 MDHEN, CDR2 SYDVKM. The CDR3 has 15 residues. V lost 5 bases to trimming and J lost 3 bases, with 17 bases between them. This CDR3 reads CASSTAGGGYYEQYF. The CDR3 bases are TGTGCCAGCAGTACAGCTGGGGGGGGCTACTACGAGCAGTACTTC.

The chain joins TRBV20-1 to TRBJ1-2, with D perhaps TRBD1 (6 bases). The CDR3 loop spans 11 amino acids. Per the germline V gene, CDR1 is DFQATT and CDR2 is SNEGSKA (reference sequence). The CDR3 reads CIPDSNYGYTF. The CDR3 nucleotides are TGCATCCCGGACAGCAACTATGGCTACACCTTC.